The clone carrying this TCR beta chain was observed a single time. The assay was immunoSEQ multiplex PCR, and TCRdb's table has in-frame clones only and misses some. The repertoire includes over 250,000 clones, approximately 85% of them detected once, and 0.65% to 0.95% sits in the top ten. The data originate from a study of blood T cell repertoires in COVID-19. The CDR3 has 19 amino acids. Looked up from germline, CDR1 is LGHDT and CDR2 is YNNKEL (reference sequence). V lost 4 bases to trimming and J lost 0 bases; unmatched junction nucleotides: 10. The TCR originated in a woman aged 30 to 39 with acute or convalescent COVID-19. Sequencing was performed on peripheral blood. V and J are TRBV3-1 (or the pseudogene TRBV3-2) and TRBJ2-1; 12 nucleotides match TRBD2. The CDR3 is CASSRWGLAGVSSYNEQFF. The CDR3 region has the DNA TGTGCCAGCAGCCGGTGGGGACTAGCGGGCGTTAGCTCCTACAATGAGCAGTTCTTC.